This T cell receptor (beta chain) was sequenced in a study of identical twins. General study points: Invariant cells of the MAIT and iNKT types might have partly distorted the zero-insertion analyses. Among beta out-of-frame sequences, excess sharing between twins appeared weaker.

The cDNA had a unique molecular identifier and a template-switch universal primer site. TCRdb passed the 5' RACE reads through MiXCR, listing each CDR3 protein once. There are approximately 630,000 distinct CDR3 sequences in the sample; about 7.6% occur only once, and 1.6% lies in the top ten. The CDR3 runs 13 residues. CDR1 and CDR2 from the germline V gene are DFQATT and SNEGSKA (reference sequence). J gave up 5 bases and V 0 bases, and 3 bases lay outside the gene matches. In this sample, this clonotype turned up many times. Its antigen is still unknown. A further study also used this sample, focusing on yellow fever vaccine responses in identical twins. That source reports: Each twin's T cell response to the vaccine was reported to look partly convergent and partly personalized.

Input material: PBMCs. The chain recombines TRBV20-1 with TRBJ1-1; 7 nucleotides agree with TRBD1. This clonotype originated in a young woman in good health. The CDR3 spells CSARDGRGTEAFF. CDR3 nucleotide sequence: TGCAGTGCTAGAGATGGCAGGGGGACTGAAGCTTTCTTT.